This T cell receptor beta chain appears in the sequencing data of a study of long-term antiretroviral therapy in people with HIV. Per germline, CDR1 SGHRS and CDR2 YFSETQ. CDR3 size: 15 residues. V lost 4 bases and J lost 0, with 13 bases in between. This was the immunoSEQ v3.0 assay at survey level. Measured with immunoSEQ multiplex PCR; TCRdb has only the in-frame clones, and not every one. The data contain under 20,000 clones, roughly nine tenths of them seen just once; the ten biggest clones take up approximately 8.7%. About this clone: Its antigen remains unknown.

Cryopreserved PBMC numbered about 0.85-10 million per sample before DNA extraction. Study observations and caveats: Post-ART samples showed increased diversity that remained below transplant donor control levels.

The material was unsorted PBMCs, obtained 0.3 years after starting antiretroviral therapy. The source of this sequence is a man between 60 and 75 years old with HIV. This sequence joins TRBV5-1 and TRBJ2-5; D perhaps matches TRBD1 (6 bases). CDR3 residues: CASSRYRDNQETQYF. CDR3 DNA: TGCGCCAGCAGCCGCTACCGGGACAACCAAGAGACCCAGTACTTC.